One sample yielded the 8 T cell receptor beta chains listed below, sequenced in a study of cytotoxic CD8 clonotypes in ibrutinib-treated CLL. Profiled with immunoSEQ multiplex PCR; TCRdb holds only in-frame clones, not every one. Among hundreds of thousands of clones listed, almost 80% were seen once. The starting material was PBMCs, obtained before ibrutinib treatment. The source is a human donor with chronic lymphocytic leukemia.

The chain uses TRBV5-1 and TRBJ2-2, with 8 bases that match TRBD2. Germline CDR1 reads SGHRS; CDR2 reads YFSETQ. CDR3 length: 15 residues. The V gene end was trimmed by 4 bases and the J gene end by 6 bases; junction bases not matched to a gene: 8. In DNA, the CDR3 is TGCGCCAGCAGCCTAAGCGGGAGCGGGTCCGGGGAGCTGTTTTTT. It encodes CASSLSGSGSGELFF.

This clone has a handful of counts. The V call is TRBV4-1, the J call TRBJ2-7; D is uncertain. CDR3 length: 12 residues. V was trimmed by 4 bases and J by 6 bases, leaving 10 bases between them. Germline CDR1 reads MGHRA; CDR2 reads YSYEKL. The CDR3 DNA reads TGCGCCAGCAGCCTGACTCCTGGCGAGCAGTACTTC. Its protein is CASSLTPGEQYF.

This rearrangement joins TRBV19 to TRBJ2-3; 10 bases map to TRBD2. CDR1 LNHDA and CDR2 SQIVND come from the germline V gene (reference sequence). The CDR3 consists of 16 residues. V lost 4 bases to trimming and J lost 6 bases; unmatched junction nucleotides: 10. In nucleotides, the CDR3 is TGTGCCAGTAGTAGAATCATAGCGGGAGGTACTGATACGCAGTATTTT. It yields the protein CASSRIIAGGTDTQYF.

The chain couples TRBV4-1 to TRBJ1-5; D remains unclear. V was shortened by 1 base and J by 3 bases, with 10 bases between the two germline ends. CDR3 length equals 15 residues. From germline, CDR1 is MGHRA and CDR2 YSYEKL. CDR3 nucleotides: TGCGCCAGCAGCCAAGTTCCGTTCGCCAATCAGCCCCAGCATTTT. As protein: CASSQVPFANQPQHF.

This sequence joins TRBV5-8 and TRBJ2-7, with D uncertain. Germline CDR1 SGHTS, CDR2 YDEGEE. The CDR3 has 13 amino acids. Trimming left V 0 bases short and J 3 bases short, with 7 bases between. CDR3 in DNA: TGTGCCAGCAGCTTGGGAGATGTCTACGAGCAGTACTTC. This encodes CASSLGDVYEQYF.

This chain joins TRBV29-1 and TRBJ2-7; D remains unclear. The CDR3 is made up of 14 amino acids. In germline, CDR1 is SQVTM, CDR2 ANQGSEA. Deletions cut 5 bases from V and 3 bases from J, with 17 bases between. The CDR3 spells CSVYKRQTDYEQYF. DNA of the CDR3: TGCAGCGTTTACAAGCGCCAGACGGACTACGAGCAGTACTTC.

The chain combines TRBV7-9 with TRBJ2-2; possibly TRBD1 for D (6 bases). Germline lookup yields CDR1 SEHNR and CDR2 FQNEAQ (reference sequence). The CDR3 totals 16 residues. V gave up 5 bases and J gave up 4 bases, with 17 bases separating them. For the CDR3, the DNA is TGTGCCAGCAGCCCTATCTGGGGGCGAGGCACCGGGGAGCTGTTTTTT. Protein product: CASSPIWGRGTGELFF.

The gene calls are TRBV27 and TRBJ1-2, with TRBD1 matching 8 bases. Unmatched junction bases numbered 10, after V lost 6 bases and J lost 7 bases. Germline V gene sequence: CDR1 MNHEY, CDR2 SMNVEV (reference sequence). The CDR3 is made up of 14 amino acids. CDR3 sequence: CASRANTGGAGYTF. CDR3 DNA sequence: TGTGCCAGCAGGGCAAATACAGGGGGGGCTGGCTACACCTTC.